This TCR beta chain originates from a study of cytomegalovirus exposure and HLA in healthy donors. General study points: Upon later analysis, HLA-associated TCR beta chains proved more clonally expanded than other, equally common chains. Serostatus for CMV was the only available immune exposure information. Researchers catalogued approximately 160 TCR beta chains as cytomegalovirus-associated.

Use of 60 Vbeta and 13 Jbeta primers characterized the PCR. Assay: immunoSEQ multiplex PCR; the TCRdb copy retains only in-frame clones and omits some. The repertoire table contains approximately 130,000 clones. As for this clone: What it binds is unknown.

The length of the CDR3 is 11 residues. Germline CDR1 MNHNY, CDR2 SVGAGI (reference sequence). V lost 5 bases and J lost 5, with 7 bases in between. This chain joins TRBV6-6 and TRBJ2-7; no clear D. The receptor's source is a woman between 55 and 75 years old in good health and CMV-seronegative. Input material: PBMCs. The CDR3 sequence: CASSPSNEQYF. The CDR3 region has the DNA TGTGCCAGCAGTCCATCCAACGAGCAGTACTTC.